These 21 T cell receptor beta chains came from one sample sequenced in a study of CD8+ T cells in alopecia areata. Following extraction, RNA underwent reverse transcription to cDNA, which served as the sequencing template. Sequenced by immunoSEQ multiplex PCR; TCRdb stores in-frame clones only, minus some. The table has over 150,000 clones, roughly 60% seen once. The sample's treatment: oral pan-JAK inhibitor, 5-10 mg twice daily. This sample comprised CD4+ T cells sorted from blood, obtained at week 24, from a patient treated with tofacitinib. These receptors were obtained from a human donor with alopecia areata.

The rearrangement uses TRBV28 and TRBJ1-5, with 8 bases fitting TRBD1. The CDR3 loop spans 17 amino acids. Germline loops: CDR1 MDHEN, CDR2 SYDVKM. V lost 5 bases to trimming and J lost 2 bases; unmatched junction nucleotides: 11. The CDR3 region has the DNA TGTGCCAGCAGTGGACACGGACAGGGAGATGGCAATCAGCCCCAGCATTTT. Translated: CASSGHGQGDGNQPQHF.

The CDR3 is CASSQRVSYEQYF. CDR3 sequence (DNA): TGTGCCAGCAGTCAAAGAGTTTCCTACGAGCAGTACTTC. J is TRBJ2-7 and V is TRBV27; D is unclear. Trimming cost V 5 bases and J 1 base, with 9 bases left between them. Looked up from germline, CDR1 is MNHEY and CDR2 is SMNVEV (reference sequence). The CDR3 spans 13 residues.

This clone has only a few counts. The chain couples TRBV2 to TRBJ2-5, with D perhaps TRBD2 (7 bases). Germline V gene lookup returns CDR1 SNHLY and CDR2 FYNNEI. The CDR3 has 14 residues. Trimming removed 5 bases at V and 5 bases at J, with 15 bases between. For the CDR3, the DNA is TGTGCCAGCAGTCCCCGGGGGGCGGTGGAGACCCAGTACTTC. This translates into CASSPRGAVETQYF.

This clone was observed a few times. The chain links TRBV19 to TRBJ1-1, with 7 bases aligning to TRBD1. CDR1 is LNHDA and CDR2 is SQIVND in the germline V gene (reference sequence). The J segment lost 1 base and the V segment lost 6 bases, leaving 5 bases of the junction unmatched. This CDR3 is built from 14 residues. The CDR3 nucleotides are TGTGCCAGTAGATGGGAGGGGGCGAACACTGAAGCTTTCTTT. It translates to CASRWEGANTEAFF.

In this sample, this clone turned up once. V and J are TRBV30 and TRBJ1-1; TRBD1 might be the D (5 bases). Trimming stripped 8 bases from V and 0 bases from J, with 7 bases between. Germline lookup yields CDR1 GTSNPN and CDR2 SVGIG (reference sequence). The CDR3 extends over 11 amino acids. CDR3 sequence (DNA): TGTGCCGGGGCGGTGAACACTGAAGCTTTCTTT. Amino acids: CAGAVNTEAFF.

A single count supports this clone. V gene TRBV5-1 combines with J gene TRBJ1-5; 8 bases are shared with TRBD1. The CDR3 runs 17 residues. Per germline, CDR1 SGHRS and CDR2 YFSETQ. J gave up 1 base and V 2 bases, and 8 bases lay outside the gene matches. The CDR3 is CASSFVVDRASNQPQHF. CDR3 DNA sequence: TGCGCCAGCAGCTTCGTTGTGGACAGGGCGAGCAATCAGCCCCAGCATTTT. Full variable domain (rest looked up from reference TRBV5-1 and TRBJ1-5): KAGVTQTPRYLIKTRGQQVTLSCSPISGHRSVSWYQQTPGQGLQFLFEYFSETQRNKGNFPGRFSGRQFSNSRSEMNVSTLELGDSALYLCASSFVVDRASNQPQHFGDGTRLSIL.

J is TRBJ2-5 and V is TRBV7-2, with 8 positions matching TRBD1. J was trimmed by 4 bases and V by 1 base; bases with no gene match: 2. CDR3 length: 14 amino acids. CDR1 SGHTA and CDR2 FQGNSA come from the germline V gene. CDR3 in amino acids: CASSLGTGGETQYF. CDR3 DNA sequence: TGTGCCAGCAGCTTAGGAACAGGGGGAGAGACCCAGTACTTC.

V is TRBV7-7 and J is TRBJ2-5; 7 bases are shared with TRBD1. The junction had 4 bases not matched to a gene; V was cut back by 3 bases and J by 3 bases. The CDR3 is 14 residues long. CDR1 is SSHAT and CDR2 is FNYEAQ in the germline V gene (reference sequence). CDR3 in amino acids: CASSFGTVKETQYF. Here the CDR3 DNA reads TGTGCCAGCAGCTTCGGGACAGTGAAAGAGACCCAGTACTTC.

In its sample, this clone was seen a few times. The chain couples TRBV28 to TRBJ2-2; 9 nucleotides line up with TRBD1. The CDR3 is 16 amino acids. Looked up from germline, CDR1 is MDHEN and CDR2 is SYDVKM. The junction had 10 bases not matched to a gene; V was cut back by 6 bases and J by 5 bases. This chain's CDR3 is CASRSPDRGGTGELFF. CDR3 bases: TGTGCCAGCAGATCTCCGGACAGGGGTGGTACCGGGGAGCTGTTTTTT.

This clone was observed a few times. The rearrangement links TRBV30 to TRBJ2-5, with TRBD2 identical over 9 bases. Germline values: CDR1 GTSNPN, CDR2 SVGIG (reference sequence). The V and J ends lost 4 bases and 3 bases, in that order; junction bases with no gene match: 9. The CDR3 consists of 15 residues. CDR3 DNA sequence: TGTGCCTGGACTGGGAAGGGACTAGCAGAAGAGACCCAGTACTTC. As protein: CAWTGKGLAEETQYF.

The chain carries TRBV4-2 and TRBJ2-7; tentative D call: TRBD1 (6 bases). Trimming cost V 6 bases and J 0 bases, with 15 bases left between them. Germline CDR1 and CDR2: LGHNA and YNFKEQ. The CDR3 has 15 amino acids. As DNA, the CDR3 is TGTGCCAGCAGTGCTCAGGGGTCGGGCTCCTACGAGCAGTACTTC. The encoded protein is CASSAQGSGSYEQYF.

The gene calls are TRBV2 and TRBJ2-5; D uncertain. CDR1 is SNHLY, CDR2 FYNNEI, per germline. Trimming stripped 4 bases from V and 2 bases from J, with 5 bases between. The CDR3 runs to 12 residues. The CDR3 sequence is CASSVWQETQYF. The CDR3, as DNA: TGTGCCAGCAGTGTATGGCAAGAGACCCAGTACTTC.

The chain combines TRBV2 with TRBJ2-5, with 7 nucleotides matching TRBD1. V lost 7 bases to trimming and J lost 4 bases; unmatched junction nucleotides: 12. The CDR3 is 15 residues long. CDR1 is SNHLY, CDR2 FYNNEI, per germline. The CDR3 reads CASILDREGGETQYF. The CDR3 nucleotides are TGTGCCAGCATTCTAGACAGGGAAGGAGGAGAGACCCAGTACTTC.

This clone was counted ten times or more. The V gene is TRBV10-3, the J gene TRBJ1-2, with D hard to call. Germline values: CDR1 ENHRY, CDR2 SYGVKD. This CDR3 contains 15 residues. V lost 6 bases and J 3 bases, leaving 17 bases between the germline ends. CDR3 amino acids: CAISEKGGRDYGYTF. The CDR3 nucleotides read TGTGCCATCAGCGAGAAGGGAGGGCGGGACTATGGCTACACCTTC.

Concerning this clone: In the same sample, other DNA sequences code for this CDR3. This chain connects TRBV25-1 to TRBJ1-5; D unclear. Looked up from germline, CDR1 is MGHDK and CDR2 is SYGVNS. The CDR3 has 12 residues. Trimming took off 4 bases at V and 4 bases at J, with 5 bases between the two ends. Here the CDR3 reads CASSVGNQPQHF. CDR3 in DNA: TGTGCCAGCAGTGTTGGGAATCAGCCCCAGCATTTT.

V usage is TRBV30 and J usage is TRBJ2-7, with D possibly being TRBD2 (6 bases). The CDR3 runs to 13 residues. Looked up from germline, CDR1 is GTSNPN and CDR2 is SVGIG (reference sequence). V was clipped by 1 base and J by 7 bases, with 14 bases between them. The CDR3 sequence is CAWSAGDQAEQYF. DNA of the CDR3: TGTGCCTGGAGTGCGGGAGACCAGGCGGAGCAGTACTTC.

This clone was seen only a few times. The chain uses TRBV7-8 and TRBJ1-3; D gene uncertain. Germline V gene lookup returns CDR1 SGHVS and CDR2 FQNEAQ. V was pared by 1 base and J by 0 bases, with 10 bases between. This CDR3 contains 16 residues. The CDR3 bases are TGTGCCAGCAGCTTAGTAGGGTCCTCCTCTGGAAACACCATATATTTT. This codes for CASSLVGSSSGNTIYF. The full variable domain, completed using reference TRBV7-8 and TRBJ1-3, is GAGVSQSPRYKVAKRGQDVALRCDPISGHVSLFWYQQALGQGPEFLTYFQNEAQLDKSGLPSDRFFAERPEGSVSTLKIQRTQQEDSAVYLCASSLVGSSSGNTIYFGEGSWLTVV.

This chain links TRBV4-2 with TRBJ2-2, with D hard to call. Germline V gene sequence: CDR1 LGHNA, CDR2 YNFKEQ. V lost 1 base, J lost 6 bases, and 6 bases lay in between. The CDR3 is 13 residues long. CDR3: CASSQVKAGELFF. In nucleotides, the CDR3 is TGTGCCAGCAGCCAAGTTAAGGCCGGGGAGCTGTTTTTT.

This clone was seen only a few times. V is TRBV11-1 and J is TRBJ2-7; 9 bases map to TRBD1. Germline values: CDR1 SGHAT, CDR2 FQDESV (reference sequence). The V and J ends lost 5 bases and 5 bases, in that order; junction bases with no gene match: 7. This CDR3 has 14 amino acids. The CDR3 DNA sequence: TGTGCCAGCAGCCTCCGGGACAGGGACCACGAGCAGTACTTC. Translated, it gives CASSLRDRDHEQYF.

The table lists this clone with a count of one. The chain uses TRBV6-5 and TRBJ2-2; D possibly corresponds to TRBD1 (7 bases). V gave up 5 bases and J gave up 8 bases, with 15 bases separating them. The CDR3 contains 14 residues. Germline loops: CDR1 MNHEY, CDR2 SVGAGI. CDR3 protein: CASSPTGRTGELFF. The DNA of the CDR3 is TGTGCCAGCAGTCCGACAGGGAGGACGGGGGAGCTGTTTTTT.

This clone was seen repeatedly, ten times or more. The chain is built from TRBV7-2 and TRBJ2-7; either TRBD1 or TRBD2 may fit D (5 bases each). V was trimmed by 2 bases and J by 5 bases, leaving 19 bases between them. Germline-derived CDR1 and CDR2 are SGHTA and FQGNSA. The CDR3 sequence is 16 residues long. The CDR3 reads CASSLRGGRTYHEQYF. CDR3 sequence (DNA): TGTGCCAGCAGCTTACGGGGCGGGCGGACTTACCACGAGCAGTACTTC.